This passage covers 22 T cell receptor beta chains from one sample sequenced in a study of blood T cell repertoires in COVID-19. TCRdb's copy holds only in-frame clones and misses some; the assay was immunoSEQ multiplex PCR. The table shows 200,000 to 250,000 clones, with around 83% occurring only once. The sample taken for sequencing was peripheral blood. The origin of the receptors is a woman aged 18-30 years with acute or convalescent COVID-19.

The V and J genes are TRBV18 and TRBJ1-1, with D possibly matching TRBD1 (5 bases). CDR3 length: 16 amino acids. Between the trimmed V and J ends, which lost 6 bases and 0 bases, there was a span of 17 bases. Per germline, CDR1 KGHSH and CDR2 LQKENI. CDR3: CASSEYGATMNTEAFF. The CDR3 nucleotides read TGTGCCAGCTCCGAATATGGGGCGACGATGAACACTGAAGCTTTCTTT.

This chain uses TRBV30 with TRBJ1-1; TRBD1 might be the D (6 bases). This CDR3 region has 14 residues. V was clipped by 8 bases and J by 0 bases, with 16 bases between them. The V gene's germline CDR1 is GTSNPN and CDR2 SVGIG (reference sequence). CDR3 in amino acids: CARGGRDMNTEAFF. CDR3 nucleotide sequence: TGTGCCAGGGGGGGCAGGGACATGAACACTGAAGCTTTCTTT.

The rearrangement uses TRBV28 and TRBJ1-4, with D possibly being TRBD1 (5 bases). Trimming left V 4 bases short and J 6 bases short, with 12 bases between. Germline CDR1 and CDR2: MDHEN and SYDVKM. This CDR3 spans 14 amino acids. DNA of the CDR3: TGTGCCAGCAGTTGGGTCAGGGAGGATGAAAAACTGTTTTTT. Translated: CASSWVREDEKLFF.

The V gene is TRBV5-1, the J gene TRBJ1-4; TRBD1 matches at 12 bases. With V trimmed by 4 bases and J by 8 bases, 6 bases remained unmatched. Per germline, CDR1 SGHRS and CDR2 YFSETQ. The CDR3 spans 15 residues. The CDR3 reads CASSNTGTGGEKLFF. CDR3 nucleotide sequence: TGCGCCAGCAGCAATACCGGGACAGGGGGCGAAAAACTGTTTTTT.

CDR3 in amino acids: CASMSRVNTEAFF. The CDR3 nucleotides are TGTGCCAGCATGAGCAGGGTGAACACTGAAGCTTTCTTT. This rearrangement joins TRBV6-5 to TRBJ1-1; D is possibly TRBD1 (5 bases). CDR1 is MNHEY and CDR2 is SVGAGI in the germline V gene. The germline V and J ends were trimmed by 7 bases and 0 bases, with 9 bases remaining between them. This CDR3 has 13 amino acids.

The rearrangement joins TRBV27 to TRBJ1-5; TRBD1 matches 7 bases. The ends lost 2 bases at V and 2 bases at J; junction bases unmatched: 6. The CDR3 covers 16 residues. Germline lookup yields CDR1 MNHEY and CDR2 SMNVEV (reference sequence). The CDR3 region is CASSLQGGYRNQPQHF. In nucleotides, the CDR3 is TGTGCCAGCAGTTTACAGGGGGGATATCGCAATCAGCCCCAGCATTTT.

The chain has TRBV9 and TRBJ2-1; D unresolved. This CDR3 spans 16 amino acids. V dropped 3 bases and J dropped 5 bases, with 18 bases sitting between them. The germline gives CDR1 SGDLS, CDR2 YYNGEE. The CDR3 loop reads CASSAVYVRGNNEQFF. The CDR3 DNA follows: TGTGCCAGCAGCGCCGTTTATGTCAGAGGCAACAATGAGCAGTTCTTC.

J is TRBJ2-1 and V is TRBV27; D remains unclear. V was shortened by 3 bases and J by 6 bases, with 12 bases between the two germline ends. Germline V gene lookup returns CDR1 MNHEY and CDR2 SMNVEV (reference sequence). The CDR3 has 14 amino acids. CDR3 sequence: CASSFYSLRNEQFF. The CDR3 nucleotides read TGTGCCAGCAGTTTTTACAGCCTCCGCAATGAGCAGTTCTTC.

The V gene is TRBV4-3, the J gene TRBJ2-1; possibly TRBD2 for D (6 bases). V was cut by 0 bases and J by 4 bases, with 13 bases left in between. CDR1 is LGHNA and CDR2 is YSLEER in the germline V gene. The CDR3 loop spans 16 amino acids. CDR3 residues: CASSQDRLALYNEQFF. The CDR3, as DNA: TGCGCCAGCAGCCAAGATCGTCTAGCGCTTTACAATGAGCAGTTCTTC.

The chain recombines TRBV7-9 with TRBJ1-4, with 10 positions matching TRBD1. From germline, CDR1 is SEHNR and CDR2 FQNEAQ (reference sequence). Germline trimming cut 4 bases from V and 11 bases from J; bases unmatched to any gene: 1. CDR3 length: 12 residues. DNA of the CDR3: TGTGCCAGCAGCTCGGACAGGGGGAAACTGTTTTTT. It yields the protein CASSSDRGKLFF.

The genes are TRBV7-6 and TRBJ2-2, with 15 bases that match TRBD2. Per the germline V gene, CDR1 is SGHVS and CDR2 is FNYEAQ. With 5 bases clipped from V and 4 bases from J, the junction kept 8 bases outside the gene matches. This CDR3 has 18 residues. This chain's CDR3 is CASSPGLAGGQGTGELFF. Here the CDR3 DNA reads TGTGCCAGCAGCCCTGGACTAGCGGGAGGGCAGGGCACCGGGGAGCTGTTTTTT.

The rearrangement links TRBV28 to TRBJ1-5, with 12 positions matching TRBD1. The V gene's germline CDR1 is MDHEN and CDR2 SYDVKM. This CDR3 is built from 19 residues. Losses at the gene ends were 6 bases for V and 5 bases for J; bases not matched to a gene: 17. The CDR3 coding sequence is TGTGCCAGCAGCCGTCCCGGGACAGGGGGCTTTTTGACGTATCAGCCCCAGCATTTT. Encoded protein: CASSRPGTGGFLTYQPQHF.

The J gene is TRBJ1-6, the V gene TRBV13; D gene ambiguous. The CDR3 covers 13 residues. Trimming pared 3 bases from V and 6 bases from J, leaving 6 bases between. Germline CDR1 PRHDT, CDR2 FYEKMQ (reference sequence). The CDR3 here is CASSFYSNSPLHF. CDR3 bases: TGTGCCAGCAGCTTTTACAGTAATTCACCCCTCCACTTT.

The chain links TRBV29-1 to TRBJ2-7; 8 nucleotides align to TRBD2. V gave up 8 bases and J gave up 7 bases; unmatched junction bases: 16. Germline CDR1 is SQVTM and CDR2 is ANQGSEA. The CDR3 consists of 14 residues. CDR3 DNA: TGCAGCACTCGGGGGGGTGATTATCTGGGAGAGCAGTACTTC. Its translation is CSTRGGDYLGEQYF.

This clone has only a few counts. The V gene is TRBV7-2, the J gene TRBJ1-2; D not resolved. V was trimmed by 6 bases and J by 4 bases, leaving 12 bases between them. Germline V gene lookup returns CDR1 SGHTA and CDR2 FQGNSA. The CDR3 contains 13 residues. The CDR3 region is CASSESRTYGYTF. In DNA form, the CDR3 reads TGTGCCAGCAGTGAATCGAGAACCTATGGCTACACCTTC.

This clone was recorded once. V is TRBV3-1 (or the pseudogene TRBV3-2) and J is TRBJ2-4, with D perhaps TRBD2 (6 bases). V was trimmed by 4 bases and J by 6 bases, leaving 10 bases between them. The CDR3 runs 13 residues. Germline loops: CDR1 LGHDT, CDR2 YNNKEL (reference sequence). This CDR3 is CASSLGGINIQYF. The CDR3 bases are TGTGCCAGCAGCCTTGGGGGGATAAACATTCAGTACTTC.

This clone was seen more than once but under ten times. V usage is TRBV7-2 and J usage is TRBJ2-7; 16 bases map to TRBD2. The J segment lost 12 bases and the V segment lost 3 bases, leaving 5 bases of the junction unmatched. Germline V gene sequence: CDR1 SGHTA, CDR2 FQGNSA. There are 14 residues in the CDR3. The CDR3 DNA reads as TGTGCCAGCAGCTTTACGGGGACTAGCGGGAGGGCGTACTTC. Translation gives CASSFTGTSGRAYF.

The rearrangement links TRBV5-1 to TRBJ2-1; a weak D match, TRBD2 (6 bases). Germline CDR1 reads SGHRS; CDR2 reads YFSETQ. This CDR3 spans 13 amino acids. The germline V and J ends were trimmed by 3 bases and 6 bases, with 10 bases remaining between them. The CDR3 loop reads CASSWGVSNEQFF. CDR3 sequence (DNA): TGCGCCAGCAGCTGGGGGGTGTCCAATGAGCAGTTCTTC.

The chain links TRBV2 to TRBJ2-3; 7 bases align to TRBD2. The CDR3 runs 15 residues. V gave up 6 bases and J gave up 3 bases; unmatched junction bases: 9. CDR1 is SNHLY, CDR2 FYNNEI, per germline. CDR3 nucleotides: TGTGCCAGCAGGACTAGCAGGTTCAGAACAGATACGCAGTATTTT. Protein product: CASRTSRFRTDTQYF.

The chain carries TRBV6-6 and TRBJ2-1, with D maybe TRBD2 (6 bases). The CDR3 is 11 residues long. V was trimmed by 5 bases and J by 16 bases, leaving 15 bases between them. CDR1 and CDR2 (germline): MNHNY, SVGAGI (reference sequence). The CDR3 DNA is TGTGCCAGCAGTCAGGGACTCCCCATTTTCTTC. This translates into CASSQGLPIFF.

The chain couples TRBV4-3 to TRBJ2-7; D is possibly TRBD2 (5 bases). V was shortened by 0 bases and J by 2 bases, with 26 bases between the two germline ends. CDR3 size: 20 residues. The V gene's germline CDR1 is LGHNA and CDR2 YSLEER. CDR3 bases: TGCGCCAGCAGCCAAGAGCTTCTGGTATTGAGAGGGCGTATCCCCTACGAGCAGTACTTC. Translating it yields CASSQELLVLRGRIPYEQYF.

V gene TRBV6-5 combines with J gene TRBJ1-3, with D uncertain. Deletions cut 0 bases from V and 0 bases from J, with 9 bases between. Germline V gene data show CDR1 as MNHEY and CDR2 as SVGAGI. CDR3 length: 16 amino acids. DNA of the CDR3: TGTGCCAGCAGTTACTCCAGATCATTCTCTGGAAACACCATATATTTT. Translation: CASSYSRSFSGNTIYF.